These T cell receptor beta chains were read from a single sample in a study of T cell therapy after organ transplantation. Antigens of these TCRs are unknown. Profiling relied on immunoSEQ multiplex PCR, and the TCRdb table lists in-frame clones only, not all of them. The table shows about 18,000 clones, with 65% to 85% occurring only once. The specimen comprised CD8+ T cells from blood, sampled after autologous CMV-specific T cell therapy. All receptors come from a human patient who had received a solid organ transplant and had CMV disease. A share of the T cells may be of graft donor origin. The conserved cysteine and the conserved F or W are not part of the CDR3 here. The order of the fields is V gene, J gene, CDR3 protein.

TRBV15	TRBJ2-7	ATSRRGHESYEQY
TRBV6-5	TRBJ1-6	ASSPGRAANLH
TRBV29-1	TRBJ2-1	SVEHSTSGEQF
TRBV7-9	TRBJ1-5	ASSLGGQGARSNQPQH
TRBV7-9	TRBJ1-5	ASSIQGYQPQH
TRBV2	TRBJ2-7	ASSEAGYGGSYEQY
TRBV4-2	TRBJ1-2	ASSQGGANYGYT
TRBV6-4	TRBJ2-2	ASSEGVGAGAGLGGELF
TRBV18	TRBJ1-1	ASSPTGGVTNTEAF
TRBV7-9	TRBJ1-5	ASSLDPGSNQPQH
TRBV27	TRBJ1-2	ASSLQGSANYGYT
TRBV6-6	TRBJ1-1	ASSYGSHTEAF
TRBV4-1	TRBJ2-7	ASSPMSGGWYEQY
TRBV19	TRBJ2-2	ASRREGTGELF
TRBV4-1	TRBJ2-3	ASSQDKGDTQY
TRBV30	TRBJ1-1	AWDKWNTEAF
TRBV6-1	TRBJ2-7	ATLYQTGAYEQY
TRBV5-1	TRBJ2-3	ASSLASRTDTQY
TRBV7-9	TRBJ1-1	ASSLEGQGVNTEAF
TRBV18	TRBJ2-1	ASSPTRLGDEQF
TRBV29-1	TRBJ1-1	RIAGGRWNTEAF
TRBV2	TRBJ2-1	ASSESGAGQGARNEQF
TRBV5-1	TRBJ2-5	ASSLVIQGGQETQY
TRBV27	TRBJ2-1	ASSLSSTSSYNEQF
TRBV12-5	TRBJ1-2	ASALLGGGGYGYT
TRBV9	TRBJ1-3	ASSESGGKGDTIY
TRBV10-3	TRBJ2-7	AGRSSSNFYEQY
TRBV5-6	TRBJ2-5	ASSLAEVAGEETQY
TRBV4-2	TRBJ2-7	ASSQDPGQSYEQY
TRBV7-6	TRBJ2-1	ASSLGEREFHNEQF
TRBV19	TRBJ1-1	ASSIGGGHTEAF
TRBV4-3	TRBJ2-5	ASSQVALAPKETQY
TRBV4-2	TRBJ2-1	ASSQYRDQVYNEQF
TRBV6-5	TRBJ2-7	ASSYRSSSYEQY
TRBV29-1	TRBJ2-7	SVEGLQPYEQY
TRBV6-1	TRBJ1-2	ASGRTQRWGYGYT
TRBV1	TRBJ2-5	TSSHPLSRDFQETQY
TRBV27	TRBJ1-5	ASAWDRANQPQH
TRBV16	TRBJ2-1	ASSLQTNEQF
TRBV10-2	TRBJ2-1	ASSVTSGRPEQF
TRBV6-5	TRBJ1-5	ASSQDSGGNQPQH
TRBV5-4	TRBJ1-6	ASSLGQGNSPLH
TRBV19	TRBJ2-7	ASSIEGGGLTYEQY
TRBV4-1	TRBJ2-3	ASSLIPSGSADTQY
TRBV7-9	TRBJ2-2	ASSPTGHLTGELF
TRBV5-6	TRBJ2-2	ASSLIQGAVGELF
TRBV27	TRBJ1-5	ASSYDRVNQPQH
TRBV29-1	TRBJ2-1	STKGAGNEQF
TRBV2	TRBJ1-3	ASIGSGNTIY
TRBV6-4	TRBJ2-3	ASSDSPSGGTDTQY
TRBV10-2	TRBJ2-7	ASSQRGSSYEQY
TRBV19	TRBJ1-6	ASSISRIPNSPLH
TRBV30	TRBJ1-3	AWIGRSSGNTIY
TRBV5-6	TRBJ1-2	ASSLDREVDYGYT
TRBV30	TRBJ2-6	AWSEGGRDSSISGANVLT
TRBV11-2	TRBJ1-1	ASSPGPPF
TRBV19	TRBJ1-1	ASSTAGEAEAF
TRBV9	TRBJ2-7	ASSVGDIPLDEQY
TRBV27	TRBJ2-5	ASTSPGAGGPETQY